This T cell receptor beta chain was sequenced in a study of shared clonotypes between healthy human individuals. Findings and limits, study-wide: Estimated richness values were generally larger in naive subsets than in memory subsets.

V was shortened by 0 bases and J by 9 bases, with 6 bases between the two germline ends. Germline V gene data show CDR1 as MNHEY and CDR2 as SVGAGI. This CDR3 has 12 residues. For this clone: The antigen is unknown. Distinct nucleotide sequences in the sample also encode this CDR3.

Naive CD8 cells were CD45RO-negative, positively selected for CCR7, excluding terminally differentiated effector memory CD45RA+ cells. The protocol was immunoSEQ multiplex PCR, while the TCRdb copy is restricted to in-frame clones and leaves out a portion. Of about 2,100,000 clones in the sample, just over 90% were seen once. The source material was naive CD8+ T cells from PBMCs. This TCR came from a man between 18 and 35 years old in good health. Some clones in this sample may be carry-over from other donors' samples. The V call is TRBV6-5, the J call TRBJ2-1, with a possible D match to TRBD1 (5 bases). The chain's CDR3 is CASSYSRGEQFF. The CDR3 region has the DNA TGTGCCAGCAGTTACTCAAGGGGTGAGCAGTTCTTC.